Below are 10 T cell receptor beta chains sequenced from a single sample in a study of control samples from healthy donors and cancer patients. Some clones are missing from TCRdb's copy, which holds only in-frame ones; the method was immunoSEQ multiplex PCR. Of some 120,000 clones in the sample, around nine tenths were seen once. The material sequenced was blood. These receptors all come from a man aged 30 to 45 in good health.

The J gene is TRBJ1-4, the V gene TRBV14; TRBD1 might be the D (5 bases). The V gene's germline CDR1 is SGHDN and CDR2 FVKESK. The V and J ends lost 1 base and 2 bases respectively, with 8 bases between them. There are 15 residues in the CDR3. The CDR3 coding sequence is TGTGCCAGCAGCCAAGGGACAAGGACTAATGAAAAACTGTTTTTT. Amino acid sequence: CASSQGTRTNEKLFF.

The J gene is TRBJ1-5, the V gene TRBV5-1, with D possibly matching TRBD1 (5 bases). The CDR3 totals 15 residues. Trimming left V 1 base short and J 3 bases short, with 11 bases between. CDR1 and CDR2 (germline): SGHRS, YFSETQ. Written as DNA, the CDR3 is TGCGCCAGCAGCTTGAGTGGGGCAGCCAATCAGCCCCAGCATTTT. Its translation is CASSLSGAANQPQHF. The entire variable domain, with the rest obtained from reference TRBV5-1 and TRBJ1-5, is as follows: KAGVTQTPRYLIKTRGQQVTLSCSPISGHRSVSWYQQTPGQGLQFLFEYFSETQRNKGNFPGRFSGRQFSNSRSEMNVSTLELGDSALYLCASSLSGAANQPQHFGDGTRLSIL.

The gene calls are TRBV3-1 (or the pseudogene TRBV3-2) and TRBJ2-1; 12 bases fit TRBD2. Germline assignment: CDR1 LGHDT and CDR2 YNNKEL (reference sequence). There are 20 residues in the CDR3. V trimming: 0 bases; J trimming: 3 bases; junction bases outside the gene matches: 12. CDR3 in amino acids: CASSQDRGLAGPGNYNEQFF. The CDR3 bases are TGTGCCAGCAGCCAAGACAGAGGACTAGCGGGGCCTGGAAACTACAATGAGCAGTTCTTC.

This rearrangement joins TRBV28 to TRBJ2-3; D gene unclear. The germline gives CDR1 MDHEN, CDR2 SYDVKM. The CDR3 is 15 amino acids. Trimming removed 4 bases at V and 7 bases at J, with 18 bases between. CDR3 sequence reads: CASSSRATLRNTQYF. Written as DNA, the CDR3 is TGTGCCAGCAGTTCTCGGGCCACCCTCAGGAATACGCAGTATTTT. Complete variable domain (other parts from reference TRBV28 and TRBJ2-3): DVKVTQSSRYLVKRTGEKVFLECVQDMDHENMFWYRQDPGLGLRLIYFSYDVKMKEKGDIPEGYSVSREKKERFSLILESASTNQTSMYLCASSSRATLRNTQYFGPGTRLTVL.

V usage is TRBV2 and J usage is TRBJ1-2; TRBD1 aligns across 7 bases. V lost 9 bases, J lost 4 bases, and 5 bases stayed unmatched. Germline CDR1 is SNHLY and CDR2 is FYNNEI. CDR3 length: 12 residues. The chain's CDR3 is CASGGTAYGYTF. The CDR3 DNA is TGTGCCAGTGGCGGGACAGCCTATGGCTACACCTTC.

This clone was detected only a few times. The chain recombines TRBV7-3 with TRBJ2-4; TRBD2 matches at 9 bases. CDR3 length: 14 amino acids. Losses at the gene ends were 0 bases for V and 13 bases for J; bases not matched to a gene: 7. Germline V gene sequence: CDR1 SGHTA, CDR2 FQGTGA. CDR3 loop: CASSLTAVAGEQYF. The CDR3 DNA is TGTGCCAGCAGCTTAACCGCGGTAGCGGGGGAACAGTACTTC. Filled out from reference TRBV7-3 and TRBJ2-4, the complete variable domain reads GAGVSQTPSNKVTEKGKYVELRCDPISGHTALYWYRQSLGQGPEFLIYFQGTGAADDSGLPNDRFFAVRPEGSVSTLKIQRTERGDSAVYLCASSLTAVAGEQYFGAGTRLSVL.

This clone showed up just once. This chain uses TRBV7-3 with TRBJ2-7, with TRBD1 matching over 8 bases. The CDR3 is 13 residues long. Germline CDR1 SGHTA, CDR2 FQGTGA. V lost 4 bases to trimming and J lost 6 bases; unmatched junction nucleotides: 5. The CDR3 bases are TGTGCCAGCAGCTCTTTGGACAGGGTCGAGCAGTACTTC. Its translation is CASSSLDRVEQYF.

Here the CDR3 reads CASGKLAGDYEQYF. The CDR3 nucleotides read TGTGCCAGCGGCAAACTAGCGGGGGACTACGAGCAGTACTTC. This chain links TRBV6-5 with TRBJ2-7, with 11 bases matching TRBD2. The CDR3 contains 14 residues. Germline V CDR1 and CDR2: MNHEY, SVGAGI. J lost 3 bases, V lost 8 bases, and 6 bases had no gene match.

CDR3 loop: CATAAGNTIYF. DNA for the CDR3: TGTGCCACCGCGGCTGGAAACACCATATATTTT. This chain uses TRBV6-5 with TRBJ1-3; D not certain. V gave up 10 bases and J gave up 2 bases, with 6 bases separating them. Germline assignment: CDR1 MNHEY and CDR2 SVGAGI. The CDR3 sequence is 11 residues long.

This clone was counted once. This rearrangement joins TRBV6-6 to TRBJ2-2; no definite D call. From germline, CDR1 is MNHNY and CDR2 SVGAGI (reference sequence). This CDR3 is built from 13 residues. Trimming took off 7 bases at V and 6 bases at J, with 12 bases between the two ends. CDR3 sequence (DNA): TGTGCCAGCATTCTCCACGGTGCCGGGGAGCTGTTTTTT. It codes for CASILHGAGELFF.